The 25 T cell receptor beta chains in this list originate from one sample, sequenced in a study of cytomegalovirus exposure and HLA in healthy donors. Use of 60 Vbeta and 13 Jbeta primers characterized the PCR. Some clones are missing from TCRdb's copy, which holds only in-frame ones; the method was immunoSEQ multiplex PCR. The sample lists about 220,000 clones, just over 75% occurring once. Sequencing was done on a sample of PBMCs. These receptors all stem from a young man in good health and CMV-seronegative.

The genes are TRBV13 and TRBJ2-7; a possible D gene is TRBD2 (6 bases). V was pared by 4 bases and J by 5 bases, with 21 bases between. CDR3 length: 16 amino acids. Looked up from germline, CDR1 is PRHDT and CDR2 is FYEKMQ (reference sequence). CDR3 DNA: TGTGCCAGCAGCTCCCGGGACTCCTCTTATCATCACGAGCAGTACTTC. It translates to CASSSRDSSYHHEQYF.

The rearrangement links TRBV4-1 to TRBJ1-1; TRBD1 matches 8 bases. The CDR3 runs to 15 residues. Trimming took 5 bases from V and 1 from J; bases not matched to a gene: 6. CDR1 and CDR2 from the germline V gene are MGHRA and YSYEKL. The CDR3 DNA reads TGCGCCAGCAGCACCGGACAGGGTCCGAACACTGAAGCTTTCTTT. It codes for CASSTGQGPNTEAFF.

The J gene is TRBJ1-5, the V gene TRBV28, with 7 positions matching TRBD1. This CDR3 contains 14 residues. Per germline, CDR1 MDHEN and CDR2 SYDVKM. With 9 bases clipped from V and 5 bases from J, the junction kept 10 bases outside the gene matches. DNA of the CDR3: TGTGCCAGTACGAGGGGGCTATCTGATCAGCCCCAGCATTTT. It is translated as CASTRGLSDQPQHF.

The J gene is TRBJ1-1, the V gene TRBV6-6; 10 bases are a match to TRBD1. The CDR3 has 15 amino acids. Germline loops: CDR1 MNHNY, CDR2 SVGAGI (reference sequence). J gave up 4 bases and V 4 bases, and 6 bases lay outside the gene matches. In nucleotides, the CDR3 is TGTGCCAGCAGTTCGGACAGGGGGGTCGTCACTGAAGCTTTCTTT. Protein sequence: CASSSDRGVVTEAFF.

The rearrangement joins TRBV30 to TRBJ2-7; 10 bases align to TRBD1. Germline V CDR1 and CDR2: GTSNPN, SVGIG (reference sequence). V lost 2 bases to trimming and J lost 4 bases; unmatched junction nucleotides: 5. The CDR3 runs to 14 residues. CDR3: CAWSRGTGVYEQYF. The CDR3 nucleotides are TGTGCCTGGAGTCGCGGGACAGGGGTGTACGAGCAGTACTTC.

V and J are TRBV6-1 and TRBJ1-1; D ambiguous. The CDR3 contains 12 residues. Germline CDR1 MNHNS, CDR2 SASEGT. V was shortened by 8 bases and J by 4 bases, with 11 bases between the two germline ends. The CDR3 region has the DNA TGTGCCAGCTGCAAGTGGGCCACTGAAGCTTTCTTT. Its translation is CASCKWATEAFF.

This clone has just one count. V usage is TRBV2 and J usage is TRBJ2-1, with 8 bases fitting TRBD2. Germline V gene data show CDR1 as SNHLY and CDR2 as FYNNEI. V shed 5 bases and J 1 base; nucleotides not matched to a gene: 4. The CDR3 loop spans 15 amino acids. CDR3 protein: CASSPTSGSYNEQFF. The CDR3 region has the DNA TGTGCCAGCAGTCCCACTAGCGGATCCTACAATGAGCAGTTCTTC. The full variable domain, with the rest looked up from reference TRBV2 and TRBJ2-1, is EPEVTQTPSHQVTQMGQEVILRCVPISNHLYFYWYRQILGQKVEFLVSFYNNEISEKSEIFDDQFSVERPDGSNFTLKIRSTKLEDSAMYFCASSPTSGSYNEQFFGPGTRLTVL.

The CDR3 DNA sequence: TGTGCCAGCTCACCGGGACAGGGGGGTGGCACTGAAGCTTTCTTT. Translating it yields CASSPGQGGGTEAFF. V usage is TRBV18 and J usage is TRBJ1-1; 11 nucleotides match TRBD1. The trim removed 3 bases at V and 4 bases at J, leaving 4 bases unmatched. Germline V CDR1 and CDR2: KGHSH, LQKENI. The length of the CDR3 is 15 residues.

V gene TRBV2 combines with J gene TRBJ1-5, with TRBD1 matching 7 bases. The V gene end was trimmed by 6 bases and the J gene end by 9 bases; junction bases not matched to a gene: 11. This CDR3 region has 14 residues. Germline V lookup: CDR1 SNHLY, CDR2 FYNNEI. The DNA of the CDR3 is TGTGCCAGCAGCGATTACAGGGGCGTGAGGCCCCAGCATTTT. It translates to CASSDYRGVRPQHF.

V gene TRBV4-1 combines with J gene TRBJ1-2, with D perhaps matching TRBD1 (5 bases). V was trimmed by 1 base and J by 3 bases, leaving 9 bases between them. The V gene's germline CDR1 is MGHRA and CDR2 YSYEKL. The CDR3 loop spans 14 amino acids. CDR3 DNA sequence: TGCGCCAGCAGCCAAGGGGGGGACTACTATGGCTACACCTTC. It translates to CASSQGGDYYGYTF.

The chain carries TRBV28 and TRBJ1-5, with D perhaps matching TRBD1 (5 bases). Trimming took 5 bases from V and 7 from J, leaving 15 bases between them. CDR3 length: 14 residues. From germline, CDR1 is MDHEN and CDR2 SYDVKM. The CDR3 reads CASSPQGLWQPQHF. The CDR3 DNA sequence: TGTGCCAGCAGTCCTCAGGGACTCTGGCAGCCCCAGCATTTT.

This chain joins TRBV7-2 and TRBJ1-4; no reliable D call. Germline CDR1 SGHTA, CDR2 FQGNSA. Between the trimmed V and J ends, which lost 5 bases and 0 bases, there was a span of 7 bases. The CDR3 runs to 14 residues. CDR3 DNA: TGTGCCAGCAGCCCCCCTCCAACTAATGAAAAACTGTTTTTT. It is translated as CASSPPPTNEKLFF.

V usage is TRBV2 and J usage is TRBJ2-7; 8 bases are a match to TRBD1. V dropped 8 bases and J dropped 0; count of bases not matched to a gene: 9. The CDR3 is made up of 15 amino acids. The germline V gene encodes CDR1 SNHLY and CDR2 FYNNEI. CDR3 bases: TGTGCCAGCCAAAAGGACAGGGCCCCCTCCTACGAGCAGTACTTC. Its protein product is CASQKDRAPSYEQYF. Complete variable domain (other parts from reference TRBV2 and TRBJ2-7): EPEVTQTPSHQVTQMGQEVILRCVPISNHLYFYWYRQILGQKVEFLVSFYNNEISEKSEIFDDQFSVERPDGSNFTLKIRSTKLEDSAMYFCASQKDRAPSYEQYFGPGTRLTVT.

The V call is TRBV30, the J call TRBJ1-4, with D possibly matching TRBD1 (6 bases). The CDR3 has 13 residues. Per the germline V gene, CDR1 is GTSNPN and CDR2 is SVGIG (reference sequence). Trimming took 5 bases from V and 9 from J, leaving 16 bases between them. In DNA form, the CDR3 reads TGTGCCTGGGGAAGTGGGGGCGGTAAAAAACTGTTTTTT. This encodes CAWGSGGGKKLFF.

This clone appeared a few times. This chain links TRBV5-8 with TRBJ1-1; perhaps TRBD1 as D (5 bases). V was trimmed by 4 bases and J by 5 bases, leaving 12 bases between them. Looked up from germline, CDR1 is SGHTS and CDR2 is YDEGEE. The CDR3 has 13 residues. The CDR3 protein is CASSLARQTEAFF. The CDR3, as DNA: TGTGCCAGCAGCCTCGCCCGACAGACTGAAGCTTTCTTT. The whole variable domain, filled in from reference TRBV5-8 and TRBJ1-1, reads EAGVTQSPTHLIKTRGQQATLRCSPISGHTSVYWYQQALGLGLQFLLWYDEGEERNRGNFPPRFSGRQFPNYSSELNVNALELEDSALYLCASSLARQTEAFFGQGTRLTVV.

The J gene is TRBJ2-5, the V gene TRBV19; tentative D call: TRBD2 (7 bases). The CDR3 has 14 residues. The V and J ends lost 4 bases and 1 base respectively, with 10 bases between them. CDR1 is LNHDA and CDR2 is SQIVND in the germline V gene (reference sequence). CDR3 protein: CASSKRGGQETQYF. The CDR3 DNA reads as TGTGCCAGTAGTAAGAGGGGGGGCCAAGAGACCCAGTACTTC.

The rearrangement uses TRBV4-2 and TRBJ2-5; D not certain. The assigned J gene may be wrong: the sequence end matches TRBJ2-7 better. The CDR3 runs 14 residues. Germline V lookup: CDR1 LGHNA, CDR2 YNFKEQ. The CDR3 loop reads CASSQDLVSYEQYF. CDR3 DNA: TGTGCCAGCAGCCAAGACCTAGTTTCCTACGAGCAGTACTTC.

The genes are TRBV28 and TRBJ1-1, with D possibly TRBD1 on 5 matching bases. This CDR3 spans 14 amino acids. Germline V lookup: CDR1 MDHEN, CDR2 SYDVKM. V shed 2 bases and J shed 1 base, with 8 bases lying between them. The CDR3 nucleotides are TGTGCCAGCAGTTTAGGACATACGAACACTGAAGCTTTCTTT. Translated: CASSLGHTNTEAFF.

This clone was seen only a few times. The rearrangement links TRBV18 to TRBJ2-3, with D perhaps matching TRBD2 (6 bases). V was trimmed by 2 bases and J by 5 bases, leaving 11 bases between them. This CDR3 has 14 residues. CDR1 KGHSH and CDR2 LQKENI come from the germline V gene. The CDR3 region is CASSPAGKIDTQYF. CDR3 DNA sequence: TGTGCCAGCTCACCAGCGGGGAAAATAGATACGCAGTATTTT.

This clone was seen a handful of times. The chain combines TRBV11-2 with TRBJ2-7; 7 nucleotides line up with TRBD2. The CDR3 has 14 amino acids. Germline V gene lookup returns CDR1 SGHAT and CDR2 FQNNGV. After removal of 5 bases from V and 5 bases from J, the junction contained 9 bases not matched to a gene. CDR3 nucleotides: TGTGCCAGCAGCCCCGGACTAGTTTCCCACGAGCAGTACTTC. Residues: CASSPGLVSHEQYF.

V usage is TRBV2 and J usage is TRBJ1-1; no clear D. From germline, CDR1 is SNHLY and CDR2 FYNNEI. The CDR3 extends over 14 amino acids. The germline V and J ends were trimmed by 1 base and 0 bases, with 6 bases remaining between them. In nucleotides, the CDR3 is TGTGCCAGCAGTGAAGGCAGATTGAACACTGAAGCTTTCTTT. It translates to CASSEGRLNTEAFF.

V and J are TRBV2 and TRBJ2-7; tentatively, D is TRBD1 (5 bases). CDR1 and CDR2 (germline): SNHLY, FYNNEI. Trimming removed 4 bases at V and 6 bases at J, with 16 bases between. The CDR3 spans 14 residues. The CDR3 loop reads CASSGRTYVGEQYF. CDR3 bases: TGTGCCAGCAGTGGCCGGACATACGTCGGCGAGCAGTACTTC. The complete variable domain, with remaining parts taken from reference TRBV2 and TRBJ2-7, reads EPEVTQTPSHQVTQMGQEVILRCVPISNHLYFYWYRQILGQKVEFLVSFYNNEISEKSEIFDDQFSVERPDGSNFTLKIRSTKLEDSAMYFCASSGRTYVGEQYFGPGTRLTVT.

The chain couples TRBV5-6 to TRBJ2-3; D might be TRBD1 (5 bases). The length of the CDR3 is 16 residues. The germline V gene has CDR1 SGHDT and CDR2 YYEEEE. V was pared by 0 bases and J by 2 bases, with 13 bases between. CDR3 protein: CASSLAYRRLTDTQYF. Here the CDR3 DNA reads TGTGCCAGCAGCTTGGCCTACAGGAGACTCACAGATACGCAGTATTTT.

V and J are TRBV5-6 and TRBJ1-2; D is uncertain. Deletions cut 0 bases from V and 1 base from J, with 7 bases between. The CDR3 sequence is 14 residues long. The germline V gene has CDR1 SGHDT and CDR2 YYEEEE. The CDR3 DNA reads TGTGCCAGCAGCTTGGAGACTGTTAACTATGGCTACACCTTC. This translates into CASSLETVNYGYTF.

This chain's CDR3 is CASSPLGRNTEAFF. DNA for the CDR3: TGTGCCAGCAGCCCCCTGGGCAGGAACACTGAAGCTTTCTTT. The rearrangement uses TRBV9 and TRBJ1-1, with D unclear. With 4 bases removed from V and 1 base from J, the gap between germline ends came to 11 bases. Germline V gene sequence: CDR1 SGDLS, CDR2 YYNGEE. This CDR3 region has 14 residues.